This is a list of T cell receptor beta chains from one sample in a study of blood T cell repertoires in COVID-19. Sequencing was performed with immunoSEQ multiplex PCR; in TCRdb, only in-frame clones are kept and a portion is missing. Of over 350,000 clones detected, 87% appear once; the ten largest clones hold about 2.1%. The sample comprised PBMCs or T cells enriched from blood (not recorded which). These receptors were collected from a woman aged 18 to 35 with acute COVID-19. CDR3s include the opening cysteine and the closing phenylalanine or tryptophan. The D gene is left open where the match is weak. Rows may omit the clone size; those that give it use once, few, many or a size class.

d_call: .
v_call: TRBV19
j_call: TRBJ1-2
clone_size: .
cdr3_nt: TGTGCCAGTAGTATGGACTTTATCTATGGCTACACCTTC
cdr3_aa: CASSMDFIYGYTF

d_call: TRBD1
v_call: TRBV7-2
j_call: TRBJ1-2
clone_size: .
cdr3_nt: TGTGCCAGCAGGGAGGGACAGGTTTATGGCTACACCTTC
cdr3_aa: CASREGQVYGYTF

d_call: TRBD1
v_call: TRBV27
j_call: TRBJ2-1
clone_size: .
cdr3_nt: TGTGCCAGCAGTTCCCTCAGACAGGGGGCCCATGAGCAGTTCTTC
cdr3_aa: CASSSLRQGAHEQFF

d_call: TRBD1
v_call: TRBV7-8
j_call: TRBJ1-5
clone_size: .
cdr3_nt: TGTGCCAGCAGCTCCCGGGACAGTCTCAATCAGCCCCAGCATTTT
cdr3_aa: CASSSRDSLNQPQHF

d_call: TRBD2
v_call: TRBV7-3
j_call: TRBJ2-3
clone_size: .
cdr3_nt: TGTGCCAGCAGCTTAAAGGGGCCTGCGGGGGGACTCACAGATACGCAGTATTTT
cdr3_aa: CASSLKGPAGGLTDTQYF

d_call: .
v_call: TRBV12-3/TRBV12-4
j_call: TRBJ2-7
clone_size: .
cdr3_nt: TGTGCCAGCAGTACTTACGAGCAGTACTTC
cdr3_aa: CASSTYEQYF

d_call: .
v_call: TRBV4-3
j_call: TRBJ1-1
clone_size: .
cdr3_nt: TGCGCCAGCAGCCAAGATAAGAGCACTGAAGCTTTCTTT
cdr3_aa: CASSQDKSTEAFF

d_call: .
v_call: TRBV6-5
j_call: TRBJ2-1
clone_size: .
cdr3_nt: TGTGCCAGCAGTTCGGGTCCCGGGTCCTACAATGAGCAGTTCTTC
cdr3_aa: CASSSGPGSYNEQFF

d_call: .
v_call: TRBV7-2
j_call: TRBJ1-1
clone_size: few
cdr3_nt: TGTGCCAGCACTGCTGACAGAAGGAACACTGAAGCTTTCTTT
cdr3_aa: CASTADRRNTEAFF

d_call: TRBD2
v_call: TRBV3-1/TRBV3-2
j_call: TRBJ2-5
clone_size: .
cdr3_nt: TGTGCCAGCAGCCAAGGGGCGGGAGAGGGAGAGACCCAGTACTTC
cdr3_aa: CASSQGAGEGETQYF

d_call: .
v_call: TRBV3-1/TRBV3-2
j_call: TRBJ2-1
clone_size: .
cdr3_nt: TGTGCCAGCAGCCAACTTGTCGGGAGAAGAGGGAATGAGCAGTTCTTC
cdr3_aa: CASSQLVGRRGNEQFF

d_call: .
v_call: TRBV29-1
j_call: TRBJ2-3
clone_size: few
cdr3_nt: TGCAGCGCTGGGCGGACAGAAGGAGATACGCAGTATTTT
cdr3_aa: CSAGRTEGDTQYF

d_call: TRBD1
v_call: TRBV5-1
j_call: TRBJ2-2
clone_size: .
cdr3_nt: TGCGCCAGCAGCTTGGAGGGACAGGGGGCCGGGGAGCTGTTTTTT
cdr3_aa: CASSLEGQGAGELFF

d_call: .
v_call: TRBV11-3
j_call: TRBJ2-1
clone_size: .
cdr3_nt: TGTGCCAGCAGCTCCAGTCCTGGGAGGAGTGAGCAGTTCTTC
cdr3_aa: CASSSSPGRSEQFF

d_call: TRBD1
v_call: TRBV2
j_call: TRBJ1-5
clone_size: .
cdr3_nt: TGTGCCAGCATGTTGGGACAGGGGGACCAGCCCCAGCATTTT
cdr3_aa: CASMLGQGDQPQHF

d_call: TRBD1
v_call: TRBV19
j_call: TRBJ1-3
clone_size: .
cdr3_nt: TGTGCCAGTAGTATGACCGGGACAGGGGTAAACACCATATATTTT
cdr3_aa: CASSMTGTGVNTIYF

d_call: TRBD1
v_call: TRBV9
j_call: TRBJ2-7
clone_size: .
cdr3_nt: TGTGCCAGCAGCGTAGGGGGACAGGGGGCCTACGAGCAGTACTTC
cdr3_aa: CASSVGGQGAYEQYF

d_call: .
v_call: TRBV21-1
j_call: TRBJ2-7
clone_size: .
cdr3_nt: TGTGCCAGCAGCAAAGCGATGCGACTAGCGCGCGACTACGAGCAGTACTTC
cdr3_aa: CASSKAMRLARDYEQYF

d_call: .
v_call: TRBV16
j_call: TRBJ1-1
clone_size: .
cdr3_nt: TGTGCCAGCAGCCAATCACGGTATTACGGGAACACTGAAGCTTTCTTT
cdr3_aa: CASSQSRYYGNTEAFF

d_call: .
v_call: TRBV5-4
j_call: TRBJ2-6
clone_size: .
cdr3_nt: TGTGCCAGCAGCAAAAAACTGGTCTCTGGGGCCAACGTCCTGACTTTC
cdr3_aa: CASSKKLVSGANVLTF

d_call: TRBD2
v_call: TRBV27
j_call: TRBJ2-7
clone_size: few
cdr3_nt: TGTGCCAGCACTAGAAGCGGGAGTGACGAGCAGTACTTC
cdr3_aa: CASTRSGSDEQYF

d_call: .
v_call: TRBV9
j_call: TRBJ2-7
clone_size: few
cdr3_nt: TGTGCCAGCAGCGTAGGTCCCTCCGGGTCCTACGAGCAGTACTTC
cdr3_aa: CASSVGPSGSYEQYF

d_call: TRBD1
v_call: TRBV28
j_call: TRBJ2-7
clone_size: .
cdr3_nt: TGTGCCAGCCTCAGACAGGGAAGCTACGAGCAGTACTTC
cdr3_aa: CASLRQGSYEQYF

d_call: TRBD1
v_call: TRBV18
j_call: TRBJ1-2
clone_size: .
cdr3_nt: TGTGCCAGCTCACCGTCCCGGGACAGTATCTATGGCTACACCTTC
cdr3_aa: CASSPSRDSIYGYTF

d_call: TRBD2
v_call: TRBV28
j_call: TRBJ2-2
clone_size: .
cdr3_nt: TGTGCCAGCAGCCTCGGACTAGCAGACTACACCGGGGAGCTGTTTTTT
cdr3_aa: CASSLGLADYTGELFF

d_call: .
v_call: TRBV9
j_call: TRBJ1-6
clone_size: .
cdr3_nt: TGTGCCAGCAGCCCAAGTCAGGGGTACCCGATTTCACCCCTCCACTTT
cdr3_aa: CASSPSQGYPISPLHF

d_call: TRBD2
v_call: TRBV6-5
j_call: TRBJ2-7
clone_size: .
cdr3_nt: TGTGCCAGCAGGCCTAACCCGGGACTAAACTACGAGCAGTACTTC
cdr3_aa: CASRPNPGLNYEQYF

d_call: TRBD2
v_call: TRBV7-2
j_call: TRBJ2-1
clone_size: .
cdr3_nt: TGTGCCAGCAGCTCACGACTAGCGGGCAGCTCCTACAATGAGCAGTTCTTC
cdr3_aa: CASSSRLAGSSYNEQFF

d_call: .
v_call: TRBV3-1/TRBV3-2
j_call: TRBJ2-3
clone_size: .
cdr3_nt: TGTGCCAGCAGCTTAGAGTCTTTCCCAGATACGCAGTATTTT
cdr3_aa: CASSLESFPDTQYF

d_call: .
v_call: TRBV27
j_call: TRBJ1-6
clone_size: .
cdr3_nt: TGTGCCAGCAGTTTATCGGAAACAGGGTTGGCCTATAATTCACCCCTCCACTTT
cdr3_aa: CASSLSETGLAYNSPLHF

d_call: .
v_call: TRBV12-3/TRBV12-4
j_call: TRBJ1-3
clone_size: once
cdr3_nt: TGTGCCAGCAGTTTAGCGTATAGAAACACCATATATTTT
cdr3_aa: CASSLAYRNTIYF

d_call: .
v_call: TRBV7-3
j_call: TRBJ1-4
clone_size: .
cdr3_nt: TGTGCCAGCAGCTTTAGAAGCGAGAATGAAAAACTGTTTTTT
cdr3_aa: CASSFRSENEKLFF